The present entry profiles one T cell receptor (beta chain) with its context. Its matching antigen is unknown. Some clones are missing from TCRdb's copy, which holds only in-frame ones; the method was immunoSEQ multiplex PCR. This sample has fewer than 45,000 clones, with roughly 92% found just once. This sample is part of a study of a mutant IDH1 vaccine in newly diagnosed glioma. Overall study: Most patients had radiochemotherapy with temozolomide before enrollment; others had one alone.

Overall study results and limits: Patients showed vaccine-induced immune responses at a rate of approximately 93%.

Between the trimmed V and J ends, which lost 5 bases and 4 bases, there was a span of 17 bases. Germline CDR1 and CDR2: SEHNR and FQNEAQ (reference sequence). The CDR3 totals 15 residues. Time point reported: baseline, week 1 (first vaccination visit). This sample's treatment: pre-vaccination baseline after standard-of-care therapy. The genes are TRBV7-9 and TRBJ1-2; D not certain. The starting material was PBMCs, obtained from a glioma patient treated with radiotherapy, temozolomide or both. The sequence was obtained from a man younger than 35 with glioma. CDR3 coding DNA: TGTGCCAGCAGCCCCCCGGGCGCGGAGGGCTATGGCTACACCTTC. It encodes CASSPPGAEGYGYTF.